The 20 T cell receptor beta chains given below trace back to one sample, sequenced in a study of T cells in Graves' hyperthyroidism and ophthalmopathy. Regions amplified from RNA transcripts were the TCR beta CDR3 regions. During a first-round RT-PCR of the TCR CDR3, the HTBI primer set was used. Via MiXCR, TCRdb re-called the multiplex PCR reads, giving one row per CDR3 protein. The sample carries around 520,000 distinct CDR3 sequences, about 15% recorded once. Material: blood. The receptors were gathered from a woman aged 18-35 years with Graves' hyperthyroidism.

As to this clonotype: A much larger clone lies a single base off, so this may be a read error. The rearrangement joins TRBV5-6 to TRBJ2-7, with D hard to call. CDR1 is SGHDT and CDR2 is YYEEEE in the germline V gene. The CDR3 runs 15 residues. CDR3 region: CASCLDVTGPHEQYF. CDR3 nucleotide sequence: TGTGCCAGCTGCTTGGATGTGACGGGTCCCCACGAGCAGTACTTC.

This clonotype was seen at least ten times. The chain links TRBV20-1 to TRBJ2-5, with D possibly called TRBD1 or TRBD2 (6 bases each). Trimming removed 5 bases at V and 5 bases at J, with 12 bases between. The germline V gene has CDR1 DFQATT and CDR2 SNEGSKA (reference sequence). CDR3 length: 12 amino acids. The CDR3 nucleotides read TGCAGTGCTTACAGGGACTCGGAGACCCAGTACTTC. This gives the protein CSAYRDSETQYF.

This clonotype was seen many times. The V and J genes are TRBV27 and TRBJ1-2, with D unresolved. V dropped 7 bases and J dropped 3 bases, with 12 bases sitting between them. This CDR3 is built from 13 residues. CDR1 and CDR2 (germline): MNHEY, SMNVEV (reference sequence). CDR3 sequence reads: CASTNNIYYGYTF. The DNA of the CDR3 is TGTGCCAGCACCAACAACATTTACTATGGCTACACCTTC.

The sample holds many counts of this clonotype. The chain combines TRBV12-3 or TRBV12-4 with TRBJ1-2, with 7 nucleotides matching TRBD1. After removal of 5 bases from V and 5 bases from J, the junction contained 11 bases not matched to a gene. This CDR3 contains 15 residues. The CDR3 loop is CASSTRTGLGYGYTF. The DNA of the CDR3 is TGTGCCAGCAGTACCAGGACAGGTCTTGGGTATGGCTACACCTTC.

This clonotype has ten or more counts. The CDR3 reads CASSSPSSGRAREQFF. The CDR3 DNA reads TGTGCCAGCAGTTCCCCCTCCAGCGGGAGGGCCCGTGAGCAGTTCTTC. The chain carries TRBV7-8 and TRBJ2-1; 10 bases agree with TRBD2. This CDR3 region has 16 residues. With 6 bases clipped from V and 9 bases from J, the junction kept 14 bases outside the gene matches. Germline values: CDR1 SGHVS, CDR2 FQNEAQ.

This clonotype was counted many times. This sequence joins TRBV7-6 and TRBJ1-5; D gene unclear. Trimming removed 1 base at V and 0 bases at J, with 13 bases between. The CDR3 runs to 17 residues. Germline CDR1 reads SGHVS; CDR2 reads FNYEAQ. As DNA, the CDR3 is TGTGCCAGCAGCTTAGGTTGGTGGCAATTTAGCAATCAGCCCCAGCATTTT. Its translation is CASSLGWWQFSNQPQHF. The whole variable domain, remainder taken from reference TRBV7-6 and TRBJ1-5, is GAGVSQSPRYKVTKRGQDVALRCDPISGHVSLYWYRQALGQGPEFLTYFNYEAQQDKSGLPNDRFSAERPEGSISTLTIQRTEQRDSAMYRCASSLGWWQFSNQPQHFGDGTRLSIL.

This rearrangement joins TRBV7-6 to TRBJ2-3, with D hard to call. Germline CDR1 SGHVS, CDR2 FNYEAQ. CDR3 size: 14 residues. The V end lost 4 bases, the J end lost 9 bases, and 17 bases lay between the germline ends. The chain's CDR3 is CASSSPPTAYTQYF. The CDR3 region has the DNA TGTGCCAGCAGCTCCCCCCCCACGGCATACACGCAGTATTTT.

This clonotype showed up just a few times. V and J are TRBV7-8 and TRBJ1-2; maybe TRBD1 (5 bases). Germline loops: CDR1 SGHVS, CDR2 FQNEAQ. The CDR3 extends over 14 amino acids. Trimming cost V 5 bases and J 4 bases, with 14 bases left between them. The CDR3 DNA is TGTGCCAGCAGCCTCGCAGCGGGGACCTATGGCTACACCTTC. Residues: CASSLAAGTYGYTF.

This clonotype was detected a few times. This may be a read error: a much more frequent sequence differs by one nucleotide. V gene TRBV24-1 combines with J gene TRBJ2-3, with 9 bases matching TRBD1. This CDR3 contains 17 residues. The ends lost 5 bases at V and 2 bases at J; junction bases unmatched: 10. Germline loops: CDR1 KGHDR, CDR2 SFDVKD. Written as DNA, the CDR3 is TGTGCCACCAGTGGCCGGGACAGGGATCGTGACACAGATACGCAGTATTTT. Protein sequence: CATSGRDRDRDTDTQYF.

This clonotype was seen at least ten times. V usage is TRBV29-1 and J usage is TRBJ1-3; D gene unclear. Germline CDR1 reads SQVTM; CDR2 reads ANQGSEA. CDR3 length: 13 residues. V lost 1 base, J lost 3 bases, and 7 bases lay in between. This CDR3 reads CSVEGIVGNTIYF. DNA for the CDR3: TGCAGCGTTGAAGGCATTGTTGGAAACACCATATATTTT.

The sample holds a few counts of this clonotype. The genes are TRBV19 and TRBJ2-3, with D hard to call. With 1 base removed from V and 2 bases from J, the gap between germline ends came to 4 bases. Looked up from germline, CDR1 is LNHDA and CDR2 is SQIVND (reference sequence). The CDR3 is 13 residues long. The CDR3, as DNA: TGTGCCAGTAGTATAGGGGTCACAGATACGCAGTATTTT. It codes for CASSIGVTDTQYF.

This clonotype occurred many times. CDR3 sequence (DNA): TGTGCCAGTAGTAGAACCCAGACAGGGGGCTCTGGAAACACCATATATTTT. The encoded protein is CASSRTQTGGSGNTIYF. The genes are TRBV19 and TRBJ1-3; 9 bases map to TRBD1. The CDR3 has 17 residues. In germline, CDR1 is LNHDA, CDR2 SQIVND (reference sequence). J was trimmed by 0 bases and V by 4 bases; bases with no gene match: 7.

This clonotype was recorded many times. The chain couples TRBV6-1 to TRBJ2-7; D possibly matches TRBD1 or TRBD2 (5 bases each). The V and J ends lost 4 bases and 4 bases respectively, with 14 bases between them. CDR3 length: 14 amino acids. From germline, CDR1 is MNHNS and CDR2 SASEGT. CDR3 region: CASSAGQGGYEQYV. DNA for the CDR3: TGTGCCAGCAGTGCGGGGCAGGGTGGTTACGAGCAGTACGTC.

V is TRBV24-1 and J is TRBJ2-2; D not resolved. V dropped 6 bases and J dropped 3 bases, with 7 bases sitting between them. Germline V lookup: CDR1 KGHDR, CDR2 SFDVKD. The CDR3 has 13 amino acids. CDR3 residues: CATSKHHTGELFF. The CDR3 region has the DNA TGTGCCACCAGTAAACATCACACCGGGGAGCTGTTTTTT.

The sample holds many counts of this clonotype. The chain has TRBV29-1 and TRBJ2-2, with 13 positions matching TRBD2. The CDR3 spans 15 residues. After removal of 6 bases from V and 0 bases from J, the junction contained 1 base not matched to a gene. Germline loops: CDR1 SQVTM, CDR2 ANQGSEA. CDR3 in DNA: TGCAGCGTGGGACTAGCGGGAACGAACACCGGGGAGCTGTTTTTT. Its translation: CSVGLAGTNTGELFF.

This clonotype was seen repeatedly, ten times or more. The V and J genes are TRBV2 and TRBJ1-1; D ambiguous. Germline V gives CDR1 SNHLY, CDR2 FYNNEI. V lost 1 base, J lost 1 base, and 7 bases lay in between. The CDR3 has 14 amino acids. The CDR3 sequence is CASSEGERNTEAFF. In DNA, the CDR3 is TGTGCCAGCAGTGAAGGGGAGAGGAACACTGAAGCTTTCTTT.

This clonotype was picked up many times. This chain links TRBV20-1 with TRBJ2-5; 7 positions match TRBD2. In germline, CDR1 is DFQATT, CDR2 SNEGSKA (reference sequence). The trim removed 4 bases at V and 2 bases at J, leaving 4 bases unmatched. The CDR3 is made up of 13 amino acids. CDR3 in DNA: TGCAGTGCTACCGGACTAGGACAAGAGACCCAGTACTTC. Translating it yields CSATGLGQETQYF.

In the case of this clonotype: One junction end does not reproduce the germline sequence, and a read error may be involved. Here the CDR3 DNA reads TGTGCCATCAGTGGGACTAGCGGGAGAGTCGGCACCGGGGAGCTGTTTTTT. Amino acid sequence: CAISGTSGRVGTGELFF. V and J are TRBV6-2 or TRBV6-3 and TRBJ2-2, with 14 bases that match TRBD2. Germline V gene data show CDR1 as MNHEY and CDR2 as SVGEGT. The CDR3 runs to 17 residues.

This clonotype was counted ten times or more. The gene calls are TRBV27 and TRBJ2-2; possibly TRBD2 for D (5 bases). The CDR3 sequence is 15 residues long. Trimming pared 0 bases from V and 4 bases from J, leaving 9 bases between. Germline loops: CDR1 MNHEY, CDR2 SMNVEV (reference sequence). The DNA for the CDR3 is TGTGCCAGCAGTTTATCGGAGCGGTTCACCGGGGAGCTGTTTTTT. Amino acids: CASSLSERFTGELFF.

The rearrangement joins TRBV7-3 to TRBJ2-1, with D perhaps matching TRBD2 (5 bases). The V and J ends lost 5 bases and 5 bases respectively, with 10 bases between them. The CDR3 is 13 residues long. CDR1 and CDR2 from the germline V gene are SGHTA and FQGTGA. The CDR3 coding sequence is TGTGCCAGCAGCACGGACTGGAACAATGAGCAGTTCTTC. Translating gives CASSTDWNNEQFF.